This entry features one T cell receptor beta chain sequence. The data belong to a study of blood T cells in healthy people across ages. The ends lost 5 bases at V and 4 bases at J; junction bases unmatched: 8. The CDR3 spans 16 residues. Germline-derived CDR1 and CDR2 are MNHEY and SMNVEV (reference sequence). The use of a sample-barcoded 5' primer and a J-beta primer mix characterized a second PCR of roughly 6 to 12 cycles. Each CDR3 protein is one row after TCRdb ran MiXCR on the 5' RACE reads. The table has some 1,000,000 distinct CDR3 sequences, under 30% seen once. The sample also formed part of further work on T cells of mothers and their children.

Material: blood. The sequence derives from a girl aged 2-10 years in good health. The chain is built from TRBV27 and TRBJ2-1, with 10 bases lining up with TRBD1. CDR3 coding DNA: TGTGCCAGCAGTCTCCCGGGACAGGGGCGTTACAATGAGCAGTTCTTC. As protein: CASSLPGQGRYNEQFF.